The subject of this entry is one T cell receptor beta chain. This table comes from immunoSEQ multiplex PCR, and its TCRdb copy is limited to in-frame clones, with some not included. The sample consists of roughly 350,000 clones, more than 85% of them appearing once. This sample is part of a study of blood T cell repertoires in COVID-19. Germline V gene data show CDR1 as MNHEY and CDR2 as SVGEGT. V shed 1 base and J 8 bases; nucleotides not matched to a gene: 21. CDR3 length equals 19 residues. Sequencing was carried out using PBMCs or T cells enriched from blood (not recorded which). The TCR sequence derives from a woman between 25 and 40 years old who had recovered from COVID-19. The rearrangement uses TRBV6-2 or TRBV6-3 and TRBJ2-3; 7 nucleotides line up with TRBD2. CDR3 region: CASSYFSPPLADANGTQYF. DNA of the CDR3: TGTGCCAGCAGTTACTTCAGCCCACCTCTAGCGGACGCAAACGGTACGCAGTATTTT.